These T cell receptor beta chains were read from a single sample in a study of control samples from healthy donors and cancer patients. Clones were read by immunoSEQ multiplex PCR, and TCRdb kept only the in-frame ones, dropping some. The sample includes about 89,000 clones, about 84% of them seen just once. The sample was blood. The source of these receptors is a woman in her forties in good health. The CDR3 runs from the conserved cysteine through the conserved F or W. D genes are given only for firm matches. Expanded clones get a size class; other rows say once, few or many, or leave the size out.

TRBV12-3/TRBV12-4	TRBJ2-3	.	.	TGTGCCAGCAGTTGGGGGACCGACGGTACGCAGTATTTT	CASSWGTDGTQYF
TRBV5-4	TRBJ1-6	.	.	TGTGCCAGCAGCTCCGGACTTTCTTATTCACCCCTCCACTTT	CASSSGLSYSPLHF
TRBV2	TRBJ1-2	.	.	TGTGCCAGCAGTCCACACCCCTCTTCAGGCTACACCTTC	CASSPHPSSGYTF
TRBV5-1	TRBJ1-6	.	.	TGCGCCAGCCACCTCGGGGGAGGGGTAAATTCACCCCTCCACTTT	CASHLGGGVNSPLHF
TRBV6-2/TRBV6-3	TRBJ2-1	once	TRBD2	TGTGCCAGCAGCCCTTGGGCGGGGGGCCGGGGGAATGAGCAGTTCTTC	CASSPWAGGRGNEQFF
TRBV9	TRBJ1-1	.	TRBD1	TGTGCCAGCAGCGGACAGGGGAAGAACACTGAAGCTTTCTTT	CASSGQGKNTEAFF
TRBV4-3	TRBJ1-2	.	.	TGCGCCAGCAGCCCAGGGAGACTTCATTATGGCTACACCTTC	CASSPGRLHYGYTF
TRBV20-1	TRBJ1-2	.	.	TGCAGTGCTAGTCAGGACTTAAACTATGGCTACACCTTC	CSASQDLNYGYTF
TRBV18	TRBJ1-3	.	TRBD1	TGTGCCAGCTCACCAAGAACAGGGGAAGCCTCTGGAAACACCATATATTTT	CASSPRTGEASGNTIYF
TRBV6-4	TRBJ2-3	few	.	TGTGCCAGCAGTGACTCGAACAGGGCAGGCGATACGCAGTATTTT	CASSDSNRAGDTQYF
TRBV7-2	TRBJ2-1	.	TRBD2	TGTGCCAGCAGCTTAACTAGCGGGGGAGGGAATGAGCAGTTCTTC	CASSLTSGGGNEQFF
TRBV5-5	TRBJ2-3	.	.	TGTGCCAGCAAGATAGCGTCCCTGAGGACAGATACGCAGTATTTT	CASKIASLRTDTQYF
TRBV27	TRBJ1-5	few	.	TGTGCCAGCAGTTTATCAGTCAATCAGCCCCAGCATTTT	CASSLSVNQPQHF
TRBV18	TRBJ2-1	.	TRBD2	TGTGCCAGCTCACCACCGGAAGGGACTAGCGGGGGGTCAGGAACCTACAATGAGCAGTTCTTC	CASSPPEGTSGGSGTYNEQFF
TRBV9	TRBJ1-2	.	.	TGTGCCAGCAGCCCCACGGGGTCAAATCGAAACTATGGCTACACCTTC	CASSPTGSNRNYGYTF
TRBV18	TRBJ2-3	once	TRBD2	TGTGCCAGCTCACTCGGACTAGGGGCAGATACGCAGTATTTT	CASSLGLGADTQYF
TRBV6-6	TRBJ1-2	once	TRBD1	TGTGCCAGCAGGGGACAGGGGGTAGACTATGGCTACACCTTC	CASRGQGVDYGYTF
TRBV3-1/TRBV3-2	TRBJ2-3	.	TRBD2	TGTGCCAGCAGCCAAGCTCTCGGGCTAGCGGGGGCCCTAAGCACAGATACGCAGTATTTT	CASSQALGLAGALSTDTQYF
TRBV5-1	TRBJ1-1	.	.	TGCGCCAGCAGCTTGACAGGGTCCACTGAAGCTTTCTTT	CASSLTGSTEAFF
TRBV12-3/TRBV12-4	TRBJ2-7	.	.	TGTGCCAGCAGTTCGACAGCATCCTACGAGCAGTACTTC	CASSSTASYEQYF